The sequence of this T cell receptor beta chain was determined in a study of shared clonotypes between healthy human individuals. Study-level results: Collection of samples was limited to blood; tissue repertoires likely differ. Estimated clonotype richness was generally higher in naive than memory subsets. About 5% of naive CD4 clonotypes were shared across several donors. Generation probabilities of non-shared clonotypes were lower (relative to those shared by all four donors).

About this clone itself: What it recognizes is unknown.

The V end lost 4 bases, the J end lost 10 bases, and 25 bases lay between the germline ends. The CDR3 spans 17 residues. CDR1 and CDR2 from the germline V gene are LGHNA and YSLEER. Method: immunoSEQ multiplex PCR; TCRdb's copy keeps in-frame clones and lacks some. Counted here are around 88,000 clones, approximately 63% occurring once; the ten biggest clones make up around half. This sequence originates from a man in his thirties or forties in good health. J is TRBJ1-4 and V is TRBV4-3; TRBD1 might be the D (5 bases). The sequenced sample consisted of memory CD8+ T cells sorted from blood. Subset: CD45RO+ cells pooled with CCR7-negative TemRA cells. CDR3 DNA sequence: TGCGCCAGCAGCCCCGGGGCAGCATATGGTTTGAACGGAAAACTGTTTTTT. Amino acids: CASSPGAAYGLNGKLFF.